Shown below are 31 T cell receptor beta chains from a single sample sequenced in a study of early T cells in non-severe SARS-CoV-2 infection. TCRdb itself ran the 5' RACE reads through MiXCR, one entry per CDR3 protein. In the table there are just over 95,000 distinct CDR3 sequences, 11% of which are singletons. The sequencing used whole blood, collected at baseline. Source of these receptors: an adult who was a healthcare worker with PCR-confirmed SARS-CoV-2 infection or an uninfected control (not recorded which).

This clonotype was seen ten or more times. This rearrangement joins TRBV12-5 to TRBJ1-4; 7 bases map to TRBD1. The CDR3 contains 17 residues. Germline CDR1 and CDR2: LGHNT and FRNRAP. V dropped 1 base and J dropped 7; count of bases not matched to a gene: 12. This CDR3 reads CASGLGKGQAGIEKLFF. The CDR3 bases are TGTGCTAGTGGTTTGGGCAAAGGACAGGCGGGAATTGAAAAACTGTTTTTT.

This clonotype was detected only a few times. The chain has TRBV7-6 and TRBJ2-3, with D maybe TRBD2 (5 bases). Trimming stripped 3 bases from V and 8 bases from J, with 15 bases between. The CDR3 covers 14 residues. CDR1 SGHVS and CDR2 FNYEAQ come from the germline V gene. Here the CDR3 DNA reads TGTGCCAGCAGCTTCGGCCACAGCCGGGGTACGCAGTATTTT. Amino acids: CASSFGHSRGTQYF.

In this sample, this clonotype turned up a few times. The rearrangement uses TRBV6-1 and TRBJ2-2; TRBD2 agrees at 7 bases. This CDR3 comprises 15 residues. Germline values: CDR1 MNHNS, CDR2 SASEGT. V trimming: 4 bases; J trimming: 6 bases; junction bases outside the gene matches: 8. This chain's CDR3 is CASSGLNRGAGELFF. CDR3 nucleotide sequence: TGTGCCAGCAGTGGCCTTAATCGGGGGGCCGGGGAGCTGTTTTTT.

The chain combines TRBV29-1 with TRBJ2-7; TRBD1 matches at 7 bases. With 5 bases clipped from V and 3 bases from J, the junction kept 7 bases outside the gene matches. The germline V gene has CDR1 SQVTM and CDR2 ANQGSEA. This CDR3 spans 13 amino acids. CDR3 sequence (DNA): TGCAGCGTTCGGGACAGAAAAAACTACGAGCAGTACTTC. Residues: CSVRDRKNYEQYF.

This clonotype showed up just a few times. The chain joins TRBV5-6 to TRBJ2-3, with a weak D call TRBD2 (5 bases). The CDR3 has 14 residues. The germline V gene encodes CDR1 SGHDT and CDR2 YYEEEE. Trimming cost V 2 bases and J 6 bases, with 13 bases left between them. The CDR3 loop reads CASSFYWTADTQYF. In DNA form, the CDR3 reads TGTGCCAGCAGCTTCTACTGGACTGCCGATACGCAGTATTTT.

V is TRBV3-1 and J is TRBJ2-7, with 10 bases matching TRBD2. This CDR3 is 16 amino acids long. J was trimmed by 0 bases and V by 5 bases; bases with no gene match: 7. Germline-derived CDR1 and CDR2 are LGHDT and YNNKEL (reference sequence). CDR3 region: CASSNNGLADSYEQYF. CDR3 DNA sequence: TGTGCCAGCAGCAACAACGGACTAGCGGACTCCTACGAGCAGTACTTC.

This clonotype was seen a few times. The chain uses TRBV7-8 and TRBJ2-1; 8 nucleotides line up with TRBD2. The J segment lost 5 bases and the V segment lost 5 bases, leaving 14 bases of the junction unmatched. The CDR3 is made up of 17 amino acids. The germline CDR1 and CDR2 sequences are SGHVS and FQNEAQ. The CDR3 nucleotides read TGTGCCAGCAGCCCTGGGGTGCGGCGGGGGGTTAACAATGAGCAGTTCTTC. Amino acids: CASSPGVRRGVNNEQFF.

This clonotype turned up a few times. The V and J genes are TRBV20-1 and TRBJ2-3, with 10 nucleotides matching TRBD2. V lost 6 bases, J lost 6 bases, and 12 bases stayed unmatched. The CDR3 extends over 15 amino acids. The V gene's germline CDR1 is DFQATT and CDR2 SNEGSKA (reference sequence). The chain's CDR3 is CSALNQREGPDTQYF. The DNA for the CDR3 is TGCAGTGCCTTGAACCAGCGGGAGGGCCCTGATACGCAGTATTTT.

This clonotype was counted at least ten times. The chain is built from TRBV20-1 and TRBJ2-3; D perhaps matches TRBD2 (6 bases). The V gene lost 1 base and the J gene lost 5 bases, with 13 bases spanning the gap. The CDR3 totals 14 residues. Germline CDR1 is DFQATT and CDR2 is SNEGSKA (reference sequence). CDR3 sequence (DNA): TGCAGTGCTAGAGCTAGCGCCGCCCGAGATACGCAGTATTTT. This translates into CSARASAARDTQYF.

In this sample, this clonotype turned up many times. The chain carries TRBV7-9 and TRBJ1-6; 8 bases agree with TRBD1. The germline V gene has CDR1 SEHNR and CDR2 FQNEAQ (reference sequence). The trim removed 5 bases at V and 14 bases at J, leaving 14 bases unmatched. The CDR3 sequence is 15 residues long. CDR3 DNA sequence: TGTGCCAGCAGCACTTCCACCGGGACAGGTGGCACCCTCCACTTT. This codes for CASSTSTGTGGTLHF.

This CDR3 is CASSPAGGSSGANVLTF. CDR3 in DNA: TGTGCCAGCTCACCAGCGGGCGGAAGCTCTGGGGCCAACGTCCTGACTTTC. The rearrangement links TRBV18 to TRBJ2-6; a possible D gene is TRBD2 (5 bases). The ends were cut back, 2 bases at V and 0 bases at J, with 11 bases in the middle. CDR1 is KGHSH and CDR2 is LQKENI in the germline V gene. The CDR3 spans 17 residues.

This clonotype appeared a few times. The rearrangement joins TRBV18 to TRBJ1-1, with D perhaps TRBD1 (6 bases). The V end lost 5 bases, the J end lost 2 bases, and 9 bases lay between the germline ends. Germline V gene sequence: CDR1 KGHSH, CDR2 LQKENI. The CDR3 length is 13 residues. The CDR3 region is CASSSGANTEAFF. CDR3 nucleotides: TGTGCCAGCTCATCAGGGGCCAACACTGAAGCTTTCTTT.

The table lists this clonotype with a few counts. The V and J genes are TRBV10-2 and TRBJ1-1; TRBD1 agrees at 7 bases. CDR1 is WSHSY, CDR2 SAAADI, per germline. V shed 7 bases and J 3 bases; nucleotides not matched to a gene: 2. The length of the CDR3 is 12 residues. The CDR3 bases are TGCGCCAGCAACGACAGGGACACTGAAGCTTTCTTT. Translated: CASNDRDTEAFF.

This chain connects TRBV29-1 to TRBJ2-3; a weak D match, TRBD1 (5 bases). The CDR3 runs to 12 residues. Germline V gene data show CDR1 as SQVTM and CDR2 as ANQGSEA. Trimming took off 6 bases at V and 5 bases at J, with 12 bases between the two ends. The CDR3 coding sequence is TGCAGCGTAGGGGTCCCGGGAGATACGCAGTATTTT. It translates to CSVGVPGDTQYF.

This clonotype was found a few times. This chain uses TRBV5-4 with TRBJ2-1, with 8 bases that match TRBD2. The CDR3 length is 15 residues. V lost 2 bases to trimming and J lost 4 bases; unmatched junction nucleotides: 5. Germline CDR1 reads SGHNT; CDR2 reads YYREEE (reference sequence). The CDR3 reads CASSFELAGYNEQFF. CDR3 coding DNA: TGTGCCAGCAGCTTCGAGTTAGCGGGGTACAATGAGCAGTTCTTC.

In this sample, this clonotype turned up many times. The chain is built from TRBV18 and TRBJ1-1; no clear D. The germline V gene encodes CDR1 KGHSH and CDR2 LQKENI. The CDR3 is 14 amino acids. The V and J ends lost 8 bases and 0 bases respectively, with 13 bases between them. This CDR3 is CASNQLQVNTEAFF. The CDR3 DNA sequence: TGTGCCAGCAATCAACTCCAGGTGAACACTGAAGCTTTCTTT.

Only a few counts were recorded for this clonotype. The V and J genes are TRBV5-1 and TRBJ2-1; D is ambiguous. V was cut by 4 bases and J by 14 bases, with 19 bases left in between. The CDR3 runs to 13 residues. Per the germline V gene, CDR1 is SGHRS and CDR2 is YFSETQ. CDR3 protein: CASSARERTKKFF. CDR3 nucleotides: TGCGCCAGCAGCGCCCGTGAGCGAACCAAAAAGTTCTTC.

This clonotype was seen only a few times. This rearrangement joins TRBV25-1 to TRBJ1-5, with D hard to call. V was cut by 8 bases and J by 5 bases, with 16 bases left in between. The length of the CDR3 is 14 residues. From germline, CDR1 is MGHDK and CDR2 SYGVNS. CDR3 DNA: TGTGCCAGCCAAAGTACTAATCGGGATCAGCCCCAGCATTTT. Translation gives CASQSTNRDQPQHF.

This clonotype showed up just a few times. The J gene is TRBJ2-3, the V gene TRBV19; 11 bases map to TRBD2. Germline V gives CDR1 LNHDA, CDR2 SQIVND (reference sequence). The CDR3 loop spans 16 amino acids. V was clipped by 4 bases and J by 2 bases; unmatched bases: 5. In DNA form, the CDR3 reads TGTGCCAGTAGTAGCACTAGCGGGAGTCTCACAGATACGCAGTATTTT. Its translation is CASSSTSGSLTDTQYF. Full variable domain (rest looked up from reference TRBV19 and TRBJ2-3): DGGITQSPKYLFRKEGQNVTLSCEQNLNHDAMYWYRQDPGQGLRLIYYSQIVNDFQKGDIAEGYSVSREKKESFPLTVTSAQKNPTAFYLCASSSTSGSLTDTQYFGPGTRLTVL.

This chain links TRBV6-1 with TRBJ1-1; D is ambiguous. The CDR3 is 12 residues long. In germline, CDR1 is MNHNS, CDR2 SASEGT. V lost 4 bases, J lost 4 bases, and 7 bases lay in between. The CDR3 spells CASSAGSTEAFF. The CDR3 DNA reads TGTGCCAGCAGTGCCGGTAGCACTGAAGCTTTCTTT.

This clonotype has a handful of counts. This chain joins TRBV29-1 and TRBJ1-1; TRBD1 matches 7 bases. The CDR3 contains 12 residues. Trimming removed 4 bases from V and 2 bases from J; junction bases left unmatched: 1. Germline assignment: CDR1 SQVTM and CDR2 ANQGSEA. This CDR3 is CSVVGGNTEAFF. The CDR3 DNA is TGCAGCGTTGTAGGGGGCAACACTGAAGCTTTCTTT.

This clonotype was counted ten times or more. V usage is TRBV6-5 and J usage is TRBJ2-3; no firm D call. Germline CDR1 is MNHEY and CDR2 is SVGAGI. V lost 6 bases and J 2 bases, leaving 9 bases between the germline ends. CDR3 size: 13 residues. The CDR3 DNA reads TGTGCCAGCAGACGAGCATTCACAGATACGCAGTATTTT. Translation: CASRRAFTDTQYF.

This rearrangement joins TRBV11-2 to TRBJ1-2; D is unresolved. V dropped 7 bases and J dropped 0 bases, with 3 bases sitting between them. Looked up from germline, CDR1 is SGHAT and CDR2 is FQNNGV. The CDR3 has 11 amino acids. CDR3 protein: CASTPNYGYTF. In DNA form, the CDR3 reads TGTGCCAGCACCCCTAACTATGGCTACACCTTC.

V gene TRBV29-1 combines with J gene TRBJ2-6, with 9 bases identical to TRBD1. The CDR3 totals 17 residues. V was pared by 7 bases and J by 0 bases, with 10 bases of the junction left unmatched. CDR1 SQVTM and CDR2 ANQGSEA come from the germline V gene. CDR3 DNA: TGCAGCGCCCAATCGGACAGGGGAGGCTCTGGGGCCAACGTCCTGACTTTC. Translation gives CSAQSDRGGSGANVLTF.

This clonotype was counted between two and nine times. The chain joins TRBV18 to TRBJ2-7, with 7 nucleotides matching TRBD1. Germline assignment: CDR1 KGHSH and CDR2 LQKENI. V lost 2 bases, J lost 6 bases, and 7 bases stayed unmatched. The CDR3 is 14 amino acids. CDR3 protein: CASSPGQGDREQYF. The CDR3 DNA sequence: TGTGCCAGCTCACCAGGTCAGGGGGATCGCGAGCAGTACTTC.

The table lists this clonotype with many counts. The J gene is TRBJ2-1, the V gene TRBV7-3; D remains unclear. The germline CDR1 and CDR2 sequences are SGHTA and FQGTGA. The CDR3 runs to 13 residues. The V gene lost 0 bases and the J gene lost 3 bases, with 3 bases spanning the gap. In nucleotides, the CDR3 is TGTGCCAGCAGCTTAACTGGCTACAATGAGCAGTTCTTC. This sequence encodes CASSLTGYNEQFF.

This clonotype was seen a few times. The V call is TRBV20-1, the J call TRBJ2-1, with 8 bases lining up with TRBD1. With 3 bases clipped from V and 8 bases from J, the junction kept 9 bases outside the gene matches. Per germline, CDR1 DFQATT and CDR2 SNEGSKA (reference sequence). CDR3 length equals 14 residues. This CDR3 is CSARFTGGFHEQFF. The DNA for the CDR3 is TGCAGTGCTAGGTTCACAGGGGGGTTCCATGAGCAGTTCTTC.

The chain uses TRBV20-1 and TRBJ2-7, with D perhaps TRBD2 (6 bases). Trimming took 5 bases from V and 1 from J, leaving 21 bases between them. CDR1 DFQATT and CDR2 SNEGSKA come from the germline V gene (reference sequence). The CDR3 runs 16 residues. The CDR3 loop is CSASGRRENRSYEQYF. In DNA form, the CDR3 reads TGCAGTGCTTCCGGAAGGAGGGAAAACCGATCCTACGAGCAGTACTTC.

This clonotype was picked up a small number of times. This chain joins TRBV7-3 and TRBJ2-5, with a tentative D call TRBD2 (6 bases). Trimming cost V 2 bases and J 2 bases, with 12 bases left between them. This CDR3 is built from 15 residues. Germline CDR1 reads SGHTA; CDR2 reads FQGTGA. The CDR3 reads CASSLGVSGQETQYF. In DNA form, the CDR3 reads TGTGCCAGCAGCTTAGGCGTTAGCGGTCAAGAGACCCAGTACTTC.

This clonotype was seen a few times. This chain connects TRBV20-1 to TRBJ1-2; D gene ambiguous. Germline values: CDR1 DFQATT, CDR2 SNEGSKA (reference sequence). Trimming pared 1 base from V and 6 bases from J, leaving 12 bases between. The CDR3 extends over 13 amino acids. The CDR3 DNA reads as TGCAGTGCTAGAGGCGCCAGCGTGGATGGCTACACCTTC. Amino acid sequence: CSARGASVDGYTF.

This clonotype was picked up a small number of times. This chain links TRBV20-1 with TRBJ2-5; D not resolved. The CDR3 has 13 residues. Germline V gives CDR1 DFQATT, CDR2 SNEGSKA (reference sequence). V lost 3 bases and J lost 5, with 13 bases in between. The CDR3 region is CSASHPDLETQYF. CDR3 in DNA: TGCAGTGCTAGTCATCCGGACCTGGAGACCCAGTACTTC.